These 24 T cell receptor beta chains were sequenced from one sample in a study of multiple sclerosis patients with progressive multifocal leukoencephalopathy. Repertoires were generated with immunoSEQ multiplex PCR, while TCRdb's copy carries only in-frame clones and drops some. This sample yields more than 20,000 clones, of which 80% to 95% are seen a single time; 2% to 2.5% belongs to the top ten. Time point in this sample: less than 15 months of natalizumab therapy. The source was PBMCs, collected from a patient treated with natalizumab. The receptors come from a man aged 30 to 39 with multiple sclerosis.

This clone was recorded a few times. This chain links TRBV19 with TRBJ2-1, with D perhaps given as TRBD1 or TRBD2 (6 bases each). Germline CDR1 is LNHDA and CDR2 is SQIVND (reference sequence). Trimming removed 7 bases at V and 6 bases at J, with 13 bases between. The CDR3 covers 13 residues. CDR3 sequence: CASTIGGTNEQFF. The CDR3, as DNA: TGTGCCAGTACCATAGGGGGGACCAATGAGCAGTTCTTC.

The rearrangement joins TRBV10-3 to TRBJ1-4; 12 positions agree with TRBD1. Trimming at V came to 6 bases and at J to 8 bases, leaving 7 bases not matched to a gene. The CDR3 has 15 amino acids. From germline, CDR1 is ENHRY and CDR2 SYGVKD. CDR3 DNA: TGTGCCATCAGCCCAGGAGGGACAGGGGGCGAAAAACTGTTTTTT. Amino acid sequence: CAISPGGTGGEKLFF.

The J gene is TRBJ2-7, the V gene TRBV7-2, with D maybe TRBD2 (5 bases). CDR3 length: 13 residues. CDR1 is SGHTA, CDR2 FQGNSA, per germline. The V gene lost 1 base and the J gene lost 4 bases, with 8 bases spanning the gap. The DNA of the CDR3 is TGTGCCAGCAGCTTAGAGAGACTATACGAGCAGTACTTC. It yields the protein CASSLERLYEQYF.

The chain links TRBV6-5 to TRBJ1-2; tentative D call: TRBD1 (5 bases). The CDR3 contains 13 residues. Per the germline V gene, CDR1 is MNHEY and CDR2 is SVGAGI. Trimming cost V 4 bases and J 7 bases, with 13 bases left between them. CDR3: CASSSRDSPGYTF. CDR3 nucleotides: TGTGCCAGCAGTTCCCGGGACTCCCCTGGCTACACCTTC.

The chain joins TRBV5-1 to TRBJ2-1; D gene uncertain. V lost 1 base and J 4 bases, leaving 12 bases between the germline ends. Germline loops: CDR1 SGHRS, CDR2 YFSETQ. CDR3 length: 15 residues. The CDR3 DNA follows: TGCGCCAGCAGCTTGATTGTAGGCAGATACAATGAGCAGTTCTTC. This sequence encodes CASSLIVGRYNEQFF.

J is TRBJ2-7 and V is TRBV7-9; D is possibly TRBD1 or TRBD2 (6 bases each). The CDR3 covers 12 residues. Trimming left V 6 bases short and J 6 bases short, with 12 bases between. Germline V gives CDR1 SEHNR, CDR2 FQNEAQ (reference sequence). CDR3 nucleotide sequence: TGTGCCAGCAGGGGGGGCGGGGCCGAGCAGTACGTC. Translated: CASRGGGAEQYV.

The CDR3 reads CASSVRGSNTGELFF. The CDR3 nucleotides read TGTGCCAGCAGCGTGAGAGGGTCGAACACCGGGGAGCTGTTTTTT. This chain joins TRBV7-3 and TRBJ2-2; D possibly corresponds to TRBD2 (5 bases). This CDR3 region has 15 residues. With 5 bases removed from V and 0 bases from J, the gap between germline ends came to 10 bases. Germline lookup yields CDR1 SGHTA and CDR2 FQGTGA.

V is TRBV9 and J is TRBJ2-2, with 10 bases aligning to TRBD1. This CDR3 spans 19 amino acids. V shed 0 bases and J 5 bases; nucleotides not matched to a gene: 13. Per germline, CDR1 SGDLS and CDR2 YYNGEE. CDR3 amino acids: CASSVAPSDRGPRTGELFF. CDR3 sequence (DNA): TGTGCCAGCAGCGTAGCCCCTTCCGACAGGGGGCCACGAACCGGGGAGCTGTTTTTT.

This clone has a handful of counts. J is TRBJ2-7 and V is TRBV18, with TRBD1 matching 7 bases. Germline values: CDR1 KGHSH, CDR2 LQKENI. The V gene end was trimmed by 4 bases and the J gene end by 3 bases; junction bases not matched to a gene: 6. This CDR3 spans 14 amino acids. CDR3 DNA: TGTGCCAGCTCACAGGGACAGCAAATCTACGAGCAGTACTTC. It specifies CASSQGQQIYEQYF.

This clone was detected only a few times. The chain has TRBV10-3 and TRBJ2-1; D uncertain. The CDR3 is made up of 15 amino acids. The V end was cut by 4 bases, the J end by 7 bases, with 17 bases between. Germline CDR1 and CDR2: ENHRY and SYGVKD. The CDR3 DNA is TGTGCCATCAGTGTATCCGACGGTGATACGAATGAGCAGTTCTTC. It encodes CAISVSDGDTNEQFF.

This CDR3 reads CASSRGTSGFTYEQYF. The CDR3 nucleotides are TGTGCCAGCTCACGAGGGACTAGCGGGTTTACCTACGAGCAGTACTTC. This chain links TRBV18 with TRBJ2-7; 12 bases map to TRBD2. There are 16 residues in the CDR3. The V and J ends lost 4 bases and 2 bases, in that order; junction bases with no gene match: 6. CDR1 is KGHSH and CDR2 is LQKENI in the germline V gene.

The rearrangement joins TRBV18 to TRBJ2-3; 8 bases align to TRBD1. Germline trimming cut 0 bases from V and 3 bases from J; bases unmatched to any gene: 8. The CDR3 runs to 17 residues. The germline V gene has CDR1 KGHSH and CDR2 LQKENI. DNA of the CDR3: TGTGCCAGCTCACCACCGAAGGGTACAGGGGGAACAGATACGCAGTATTTT. As protein: CASSPPKGTGGTDTQYF.

The rearrangement joins TRBV2 to TRBJ2-1; D tentatively fits TRBD1 or TRBD2 (5 bases each). The CDR3 runs to 12 residues. V was clipped by 8 bases and J by 4 bases, with 9 bases between them. Per germline, CDR1 SNHLY and CDR2 FYNNEI. This chain's CDR3 is CASGDQYNEQFF. The CDR3 DNA sequence: TGTGCCAGCGGGGACCAGTACAATGAGCAGTTCTTC.

The gene calls are TRBV5-6 and TRBJ2-7; D is uncertain. This CDR3 has 14 residues. From germline, CDR1 is SGHDT and CDR2 YYEEEE. V was cut by 2 bases and J by 6 bases, with 15 bases left in between. The CDR3, as DNA: TGTGCCAGCAGCTTATTCGGACGGACGGGCGAGCAGTACTTC. This sequence encodes CASSLFGRTGEQYF.

The chain is built from TRBV10-3 and TRBJ2-3; TRBD2 aligns across 11 bases. The CDR3 has 17 residues. V dropped 0 bases and J dropped 5; count of bases not matched to a gene: 7. Germline lookup yields CDR1 ENHRY and CDR2 SYGVKD. The DNA for the CDR3 is TGTGCCATCAGTGAGTCGGGACTAGCGGTTCGGGGAGATACGCAGTATTTT. It translates to CAISESGLAVRGDTQYF.

DNA for the CDR3: TGTGCCAGCAGCGTAACGCGGGAGGTTTACAATGAGCAGTTCTTC. Protein: CASSVTREVYNEQFF. The J gene is TRBJ2-1, the V gene TRBV9; 8 bases line up with TRBD2. The CDR3 length is 15 residues. Germline CDR1 and CDR2: SGDLS and YYNGEE. V lost 1 base, J lost 4 bases, and 4 bases stayed unmatched.

The CDR3 sequence: CASSLGLAVNQETQYF. CDR3 sequence (DNA): TGTGCCAGCAGCTTAGGCCTAGCGGTAAACCAAGAGACCCAGTACTTC. The J gene is TRBJ2-5, the V gene TRBV7-8; 7 bases map to TRBD2. Germline loops: CDR1 SGHVS, CDR2 FQNEAQ. CDR3 size: 16 residues. The J segment lost 0 bases and the V segment lost 1 base, leaving 5 bases of the junction unmatched. Drawing the rest from reference TRBV7-8 and TRBJ2-5, the complete variable domain is GAGVSQSPRYKVAKRGQDVALRCDPISGHVSLFWYQQALGQGPEFLTYFQNEAQLDKSGLPSDRFFAERPEGSVSTLKIQRTQQEDSAVYLCASSLGLAVNQETQYFGPGTRLLVL.

V is TRBV13 and J is TRBJ1-6, with 10 bases identical to TRBD1. After removal of 5 bases from V and 7 bases from J, the junction contained 11 bases not matched to a gene. Germline V gene data show CDR1 as PRHDT and CDR2 as FYEKMQ (reference sequence). This CDR3 has 17 amino acids. CDR3 sequence (DNA): TGTGCCAGCAGCCCAGGGGGACAGGGGATGGGGAATTCACCCCTCCACTTT. Amino acids: CASSPGGQGMGNSPLHF. Drawing the rest from reference TRBV13 and TRBJ1-6, the complete variable domain is AAGVIQSPRHLIKEKRETATLKCYPIPRHDTVYWYQQGPGQDPQFLISFYEKMQSDKGSIPDRFSAQQFSDYHSELNMSSLELGDSALYFCASSPGGQGMGNSPLHFGNGTRLTVT.

This rearrangement joins TRBV7-8 to TRBJ2-1, with 7 bases identical to TRBD1. CDR3 size: 14 residues. Germline CDR1 reads SGHVS; CDR2 reads FQNEAQ. V lost 4 bases and J lost 4; bases outside the gene matches: 4. In DNA, the CDR3 is TGTGCCAGCAGCTACGGGACAGATTACAATGAGCAGTTCTTC. Residues: CASSYGTDYNEQFF. Together with reference TRBV7-8 and TRBJ2-1, the CDR3 gives the full variable domain: GAGVSQSPRYKVAKRGQDVALRCDPISGHVSLFWYQQALGQGPEFLTYFQNEAQLDKSGLPSDRFFAERPEGSVSTLKIQRTQQEDSAVYLCASSYGTDYNEQFFGPGTRLTVL.

The rearrangement uses TRBV10-3 and TRBJ2-5; 7 bases align to TRBD2. The DNA end is a closer match to TRBJ2-7, so the J assignment may be wrong. This CDR3 spans 15 amino acids. The V gene's germline CDR1 is ENHRY and CDR2 SYGVKD. CDR3 DNA sequence: TGTGCCATCATGGCCTCTGGGGTCGGGGGGTACGAGCAGTACTTC. This codes for CAIMASGVGGYEQYF.

V gene TRBV19 combines with J gene TRBJ2-1; no definite D call. Between the trimmed V and J ends, which lost 6 bases and 6 bases, there was a span of 9 bases. Germline CDR1 reads LNHDA; CDR2 reads SQIVND (reference sequence). The CDR3 runs 12 residues. CDR3 amino acids: CASSGSLNEQFF. CDR3 in DNA: TGTGCCAGTAGCGGGTCCCTCAATGAGCAGTTCTTC.

The chain links TRBV30 to TRBJ1-5; D perhaps matches TRBD1 (5 bases). CDR1 GTSNPN and CDR2 SVGIG come from the germline V gene (reference sequence). This CDR3 spans 13 amino acids. V lost 3 bases and J lost 6, with 12 bases in between. CDR3 loop: CAWSPMGGQPQHF. The CDR3 DNA reads as TGTGCCTGGAGCCCCATGGGGGGTCAGCCCCAGCATTTT.

V is TRBV18 and J is TRBJ2-7; 11 bases agree with TRBD2. CDR3 length equals 14 residues. Germline trimming cut 3 bases from V and 4 bases from J; bases unmatched to any gene: 2. CDR1 and CDR2 (germline): KGHSH, LQKENI. The chain's CDR3 is CASSPRTSGYEQYF. Written as DNA, the CDR3 is TGTGCCAGCTCACCGCGGACTAGCGGGTACGAGCAGTACTTC. The whole variable domain, remainder taken from reference TRBV18 and TRBJ2-7, is NAGVMQNPRHLVRRRGQEARLRCSPMKGHSHVYWYRQLPEEGLKFMVYLQKENIIDESGMPKERFSAEFPKEGPSILRIQQVVRGDSAAYFCASSPRTSGYEQYFGPGTRLTVT.

The chain links TRBV25-1 to TRBJ1-2; a possible D gene is TRBD1 (6 bases). V gave up 3 bases and J gave up 7 bases, with 15 bases separating them. The CDR3 length is 14 residues. The germline gives CDR1 MGHDK, CDR2 SYGVNS. The CDR3 bases are TGTGCCAGCAGTGACATAATCGTGGGGGCTGGCTACACCTTC. It specifies CASSDIIVGAGYTF.